This T cell receptor (beta chain) was captured in a study of control samples from healthy donors and cancer patients. This clone is a singleton in its sample. Some clones are missing from TCRdb's copy, which holds only in-frame ones; the method was immunoSEQ multiplex PCR. Found here are some 70,000 clones, 75% to 85% of them singletons; the top ten hold around a sixth. The CDR3 extends over 13 amino acids. The V gene lost 3 bases and the J gene lost 3 bases, with 9 bases spanning the gap. From germline, CDR1 is GTSNPN and CDR2 SVGIG (reference sequence). The sample comprised blood. This clonotype was sampled from a man in his sixties in good health. The rearrangement links TRBV30 to TRBJ1-5; a possible D gene is TRBD1 (5 bases). In DNA, the CDR3 is TGTGCCTGGAGCGCAGGGCCCAATCAGCCCCAGCATTTT. It is translated as CAWSAGPNQPQHF.